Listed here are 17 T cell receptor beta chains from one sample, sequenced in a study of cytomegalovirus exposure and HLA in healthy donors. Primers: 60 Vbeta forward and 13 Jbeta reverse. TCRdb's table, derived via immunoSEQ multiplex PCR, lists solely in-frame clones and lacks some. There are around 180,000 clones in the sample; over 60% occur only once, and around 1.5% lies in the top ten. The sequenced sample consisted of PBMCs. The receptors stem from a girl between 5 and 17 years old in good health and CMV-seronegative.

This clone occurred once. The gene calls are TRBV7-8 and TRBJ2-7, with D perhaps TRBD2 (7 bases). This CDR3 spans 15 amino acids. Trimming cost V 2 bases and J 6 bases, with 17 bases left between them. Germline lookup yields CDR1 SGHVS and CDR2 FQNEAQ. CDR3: CASSLPIGGPGEQYF. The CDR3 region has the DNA TGTGCCAGCAGCTTACCCATCGGGGGGCCTGGCGAGCAGTACTTC.

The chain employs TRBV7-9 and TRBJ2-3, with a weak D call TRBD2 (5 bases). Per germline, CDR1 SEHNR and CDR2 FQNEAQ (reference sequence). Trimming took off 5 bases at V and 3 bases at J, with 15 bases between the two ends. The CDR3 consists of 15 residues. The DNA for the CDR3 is TGTGCCAGCAGCCCACAACTAGTGATGACAGATACGCAGTATTTT. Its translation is CASSPQLVMTDTQYF.

The CDR3 sequence: CASSMSESYGYTF. The DNA of the CDR3 is TGTGCCAGTAGTATGTCCGAGTCCTATGGCTACACCTTC. This chain links TRBV19 with TRBJ1-2; D is unresolved. The CDR3 contains 13 residues. From germline, CDR1 is LNHDA and CDR2 SQIVND (reference sequence). The V end was cut by 3 bases, the J end by 4 bases, with 9 bases between. Filled out from reference TRBV19 and TRBJ1-2, the complete variable domain reads DGGITQSPKYLFRKEGQNVTLSCEQNLNHDAMYWYRQDPGQGLRLIYYSQIVNDFQKGDIAEGYSVSREKKESFPLTVTSAQKNPTAFYLCASSMSESYGYTFGSGTRLTVV.

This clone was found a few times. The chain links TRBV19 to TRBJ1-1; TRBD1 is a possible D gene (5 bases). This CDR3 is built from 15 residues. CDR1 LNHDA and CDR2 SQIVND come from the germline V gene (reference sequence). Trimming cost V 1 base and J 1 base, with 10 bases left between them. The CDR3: CASSIAGNANTEAFF. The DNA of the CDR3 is TGTGCCAGTAGTATAGCAGGGAACGCGAACACTGAAGCTTTCTTT.

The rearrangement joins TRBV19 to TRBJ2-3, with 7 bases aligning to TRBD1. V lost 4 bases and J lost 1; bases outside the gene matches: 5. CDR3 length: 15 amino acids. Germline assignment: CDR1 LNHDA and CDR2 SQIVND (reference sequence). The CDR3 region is CASSTGGAGTDTQYF. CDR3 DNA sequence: TGTGCCAGTAGTACAGGGGGAGCTGGCACAGATACGCAGTATTTT.

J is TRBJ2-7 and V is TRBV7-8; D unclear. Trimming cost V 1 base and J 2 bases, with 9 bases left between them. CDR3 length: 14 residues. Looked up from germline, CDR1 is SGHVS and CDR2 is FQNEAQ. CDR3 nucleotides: TGTGCCAGCAGCTTAGGGTCCCAGACCTACGAGCAGTACTTC. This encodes CASSLGSQTYEQYF.

CDR3 amino acids: CASSAGDSLNTEAFF. The CDR3, as DNA: TGTGCCAGCTCAGCTGGGGACAGCCTGAACACTGAAGCTTTCTTT. The chain employs TRBV18 and TRBJ1-1; 7 bases line up with TRBD1. The CDR3 is 15 residues long. Trimming at V came to 5 bases and at J to 0 bases, leaving 6 bases not matched to a gene. CDR1 KGHSH and CDR2 LQKENI come from the germline V gene.

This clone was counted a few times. CDR3 protein: CASSQATGQGEKLFF. The CDR3 nucleotides are TGTGCCAGCAGCCAAGCTACCGGACAGGGGGAAAAACTGTTTTTT. V usage is TRBV4-2 and J usage is TRBJ1-4; 9 nucleotides line up with TRBD1. The CDR3 sequence is 15 residues long. The V gene's germline CDR1 is LGHNA and CDR2 YNFKEQ. The V segment lost 1 base and the J segment 8 bases; nucleotides outside the gene matches: 5.

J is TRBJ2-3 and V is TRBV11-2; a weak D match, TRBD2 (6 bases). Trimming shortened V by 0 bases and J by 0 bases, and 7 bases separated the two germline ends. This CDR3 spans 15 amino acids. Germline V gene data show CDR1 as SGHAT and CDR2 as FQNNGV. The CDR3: CASSLDGGSTDTQYF. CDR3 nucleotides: TGTGCCAGCAGCTTAGATGGGGGGAGCACAGATACGCAGTATTTT.

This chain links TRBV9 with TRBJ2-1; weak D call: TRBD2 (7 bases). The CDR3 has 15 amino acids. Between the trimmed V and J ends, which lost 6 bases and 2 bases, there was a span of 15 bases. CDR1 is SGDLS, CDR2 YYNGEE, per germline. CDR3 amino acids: CASTRGGDTYNEQFF. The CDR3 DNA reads TGTGCCAGCACTAGGGGGGGGGATACCTACAATGAGCAGTTCTTC.

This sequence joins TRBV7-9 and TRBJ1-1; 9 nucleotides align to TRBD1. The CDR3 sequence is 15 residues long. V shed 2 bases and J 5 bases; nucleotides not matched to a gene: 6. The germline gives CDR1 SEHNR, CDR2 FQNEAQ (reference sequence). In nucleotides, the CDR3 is TGTGCCAGCAGCTTATCCGGGACAGGGTCAACTGAAGCTTTCTTT. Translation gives CASSLSGTGSTEAFF.

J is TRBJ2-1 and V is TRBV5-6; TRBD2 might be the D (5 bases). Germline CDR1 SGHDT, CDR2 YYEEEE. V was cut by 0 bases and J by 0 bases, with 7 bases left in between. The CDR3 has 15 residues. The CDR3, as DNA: TGTGCCAGCAGCTTGGTAGGGAGCTCCTACAATGAGCAGTTCTTC. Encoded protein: CASSLVGSSYNEQFF.

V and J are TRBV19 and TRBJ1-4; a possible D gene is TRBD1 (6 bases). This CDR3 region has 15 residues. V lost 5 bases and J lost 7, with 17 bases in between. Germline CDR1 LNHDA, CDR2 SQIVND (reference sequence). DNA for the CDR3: TGTGCCAGTAGTCTGTGGACAGAACAGGGTGAAAAACTGTTTTTT. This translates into CASSLWTEQGEKLFF.

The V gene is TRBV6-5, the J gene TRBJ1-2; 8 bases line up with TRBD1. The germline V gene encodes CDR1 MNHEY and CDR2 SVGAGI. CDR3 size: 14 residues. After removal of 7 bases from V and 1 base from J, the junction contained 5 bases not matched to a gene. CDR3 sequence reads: CASTRGQVNYGYTF. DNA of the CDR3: TGTGCCAGCACCAGGGGGCAGGTTAACTATGGCTACACCTTC.

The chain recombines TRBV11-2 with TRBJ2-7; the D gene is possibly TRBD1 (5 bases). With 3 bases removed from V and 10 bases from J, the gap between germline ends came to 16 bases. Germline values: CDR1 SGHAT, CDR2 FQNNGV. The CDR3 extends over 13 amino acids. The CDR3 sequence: CASSFDSAPSQYF. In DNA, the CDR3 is TGTGCCAGCAGCTTCGACAGTGCCCCCTCTCAGTACTTC.

CDR3 DNA sequence: TGTGCCAGCAGCTCATCCGACAGCCCCTACACCTTC. As protein: CASSSSDSPYTF. The rearrangement uses TRBV7-9 and TRBJ1-2, with D possibly TRBD1 on 5 matching bases. V was cut by 4 bases and J by 10 bases, with 13 bases left in between. The CDR3 has 12 residues. Germline values: CDR1 SEHNR, CDR2 FQNEAQ (reference sequence).

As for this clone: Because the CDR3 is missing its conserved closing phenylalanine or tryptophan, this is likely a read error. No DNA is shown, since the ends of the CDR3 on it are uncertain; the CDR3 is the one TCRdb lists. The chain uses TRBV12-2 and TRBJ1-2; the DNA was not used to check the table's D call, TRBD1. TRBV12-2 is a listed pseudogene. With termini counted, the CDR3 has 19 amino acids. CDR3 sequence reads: CASRLRGREGQGGNYGYTL.